This T cell receptor beta chain emerged from a study of blood T cell repertoires in COVID-19. Method: immunoSEQ multiplex PCR; TCRdb's copy keeps in-frame clones and lacks some. The profile shows about 95,000 clones, 89% of them singletons. V was trimmed by 2 bases and J by 6 bases, leaving 8 bases between them. The germline V gene encodes CDR1 LGHDT and CDR2 YNNKEL (reference sequence). The CDR3 has 13 residues. This clone occurred once. The chain carries TRBV3-1 (or the pseudogene TRBV3-2) and TRBJ2-1; no clear D. The sequence came from a woman in her 70s with acute or convalescent COVID-19. Source material: peripheral blood. The CDR3: CASSQSGVNEQFF. In nucleotides, the CDR3 is TGTGCCAGCAGCCAATCTGGAGTCAATGAGCAGTTCTTC.